Shown below are 5 T cell receptor beta chains from a single sample sequenced in a study of blood T cell repertoires in COVID-19. The assay was immunoSEQ multiplex PCR, and TCRdb's table has in-frame clones only and misses some. Of about 210,000 clones in the sample, about 92% were seen once. Sequencing used peripheral blood. Receptors originate from a man younger than 40 with acute or convalescent COVID-19.

This sequence joins TRBV5-1 and TRBJ1-1; weak D call: TRBD1 (5 bases). V lost 4 bases and J 3 bases, leaving 13 bases between the germline ends. In germline, CDR1 is SGHRS, CDR2 YFSETQ. This CDR3 spans 14 amino acids. In DNA form, the CDR3 reads TGCGCCAGCAGCCTAAGGACACTTCACACTGAAGCTTTCTTT. The encoded protein is CASSLRTLHTEAFF.

V usage is TRBV7-2 and J usage is TRBJ2-7, with D perhaps matching TRBD1 (6 bases). Trimming shortened V by 1 base and J by 6 bases, and 10 bases separated the two germline ends. CDR1 SGHTA and CDR2 FQGNSA come from the germline V gene. CDR3 length: 13 amino acids. For the CDR3, the DNA is TGTGCCAGCAGCTTAGAACAGGGCACCGAGCAGTACTTC. Protein: CASSLEQGTEQYF.

The CDR3 here is CASKDRAADTQYF. In DNA form, the CDR3 reads TGTGCCAGTAAGGACAGGGCCGCAGATACGCAGTATTTT. The chain has TRBV19 and TRBJ2-3, with TRBD1 identical over 8 bases. This CDR3 is 13 amino acids long. Germline CDR1 reads LNHDA; CDR2 reads SQIVND (reference sequence). The junction had 4 bases not matched to a gene; V was cut back by 7 bases and J by 4 bases.

This rearrangement joins TRBV27 to TRBJ1-3; D is unclear. The CDR3 spans 15 residues. V lost 2 bases and J 1 base, leaving 9 bases between the germline ends. Germline CDR1 MNHEY, CDR2 SMNVEV (reference sequence). The CDR3 reads CASSLIGSSGNTIYF. The CDR3 DNA sequence: TGTGCCAGCAGTTTAATCGGGAGTTCTGGAAACACCATATATTTT.

The V call is TRBV6-5, the J call TRBJ1-5; D unclear. Germline loops: CDR1 MNHEY, CDR2 SVGAGI. The CDR3 has 14 amino acids. V was pared by 8 bases and J by 6 bases, with 17 bases between. This CDR3 is CASAEYFSGQPQHF. The CDR3 DNA reads TGTGCCAGCGCTGAGTATTTTTCGGGTCAGCCCCAGCATTTT.